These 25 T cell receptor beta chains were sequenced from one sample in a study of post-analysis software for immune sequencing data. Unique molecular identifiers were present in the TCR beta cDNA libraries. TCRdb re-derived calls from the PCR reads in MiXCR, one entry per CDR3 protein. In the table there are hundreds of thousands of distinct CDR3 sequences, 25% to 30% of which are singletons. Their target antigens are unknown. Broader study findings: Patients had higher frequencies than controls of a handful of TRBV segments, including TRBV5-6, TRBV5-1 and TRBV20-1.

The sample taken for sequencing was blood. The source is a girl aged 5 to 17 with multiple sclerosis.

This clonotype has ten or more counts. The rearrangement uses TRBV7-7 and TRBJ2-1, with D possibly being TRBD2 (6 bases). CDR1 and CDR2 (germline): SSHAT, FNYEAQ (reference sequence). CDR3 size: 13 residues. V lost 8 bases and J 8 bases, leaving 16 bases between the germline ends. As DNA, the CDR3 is TGTGCCAGCTCCCGTCCGGGGGTCGATGAGCAGTTCTTC. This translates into CASSRPGVDEQFF.

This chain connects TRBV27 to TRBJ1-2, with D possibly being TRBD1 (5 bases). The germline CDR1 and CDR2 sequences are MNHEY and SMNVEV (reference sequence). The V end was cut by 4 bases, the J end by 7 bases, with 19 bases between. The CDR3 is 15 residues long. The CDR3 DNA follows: TGTGCCAGCAGTTCAACCAGGGACGGACGTAGTGGCTACACCTTC. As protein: CASSSTRDGRSGYTF.

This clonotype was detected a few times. The CDR3 protein is CASSLRVQGQPQHF. The CDR3 DNA reads as TGTGCCAGCAGCTTACGGGTACAGGGTCAGCCCCAGCATTTT. V and J are TRBV7-2 and TRBJ1-5; D is perhaps TRBD1 (6 bases). The CDR3 length is 14 residues. The V end lost 2 bases, the J end lost 6 bases, and 11 bases lay between the germline ends. Germline values: CDR1 SGHTA, CDR2 FQGNSA. Looking up the rest from reference TRBV7-2 and TRBJ1-5 gives the full variable domain: GAGVSQSPSNKVTEKGKDVELRCDPISGHTALYWYRQSLGQGLEFLIYFQGNSAPDKSGLPSDRFSAERTGGSVSTLTIQRTQQEDSAVYLCASSLRVQGQPQHFGDGTRLSIL.

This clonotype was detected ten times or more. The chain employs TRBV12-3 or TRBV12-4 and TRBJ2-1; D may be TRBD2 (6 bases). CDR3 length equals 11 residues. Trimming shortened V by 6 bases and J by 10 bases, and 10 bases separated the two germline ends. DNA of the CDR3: TGTGCCAGCAGCCCTCGGGGGGAGCAGTTCTTC. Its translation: CASSPRGEQFF.

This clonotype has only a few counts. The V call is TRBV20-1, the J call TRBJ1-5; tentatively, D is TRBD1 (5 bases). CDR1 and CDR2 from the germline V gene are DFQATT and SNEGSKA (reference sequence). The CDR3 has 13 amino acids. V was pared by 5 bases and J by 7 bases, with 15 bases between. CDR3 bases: TGCAGTGCTCCGCGGTCGGGGGACCAGCCCCAGCATTTT. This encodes CSAPRSGDQPQHF.

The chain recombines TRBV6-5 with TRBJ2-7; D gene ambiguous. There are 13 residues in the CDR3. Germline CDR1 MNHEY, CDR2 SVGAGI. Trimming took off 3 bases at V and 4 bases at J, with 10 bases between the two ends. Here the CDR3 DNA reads TGTGCCAGCAGTTATGGCCCCCAATACGAGCAGTACTTC. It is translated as CASSYGPQYEQYF.

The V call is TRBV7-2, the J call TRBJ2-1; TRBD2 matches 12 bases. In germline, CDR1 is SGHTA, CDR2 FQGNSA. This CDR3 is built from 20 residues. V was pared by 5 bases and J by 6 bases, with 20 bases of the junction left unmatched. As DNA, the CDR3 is TGTGCCAGCAGCGCAAAAGGCTTTCCCCTAGCGGGAGGGTCGGGCAATGAGCAGTTCTTC. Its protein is CASSAKGFPLAGGSGNEQFF. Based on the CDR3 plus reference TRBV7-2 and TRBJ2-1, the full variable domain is GAGVSQSPSNKVTEKGKDVELRCDPISGHTALYWYRQSLGQGLEFLIYFQGNSAPDKSGLPSDRFSAERTGGSVSTLTIQRTQQEDSAVYLCASSAKGFPLAGGSGNEQFFGPGTRLTVL.

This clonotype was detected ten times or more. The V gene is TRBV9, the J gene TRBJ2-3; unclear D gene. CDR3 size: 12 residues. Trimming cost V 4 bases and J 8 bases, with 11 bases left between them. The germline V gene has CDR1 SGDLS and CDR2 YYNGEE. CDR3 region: CASSSDVGTQYF. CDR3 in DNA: TGTGCCAGCAGCTCAGACGTGGGTACGCAGTATTTT.

Written as DNA, the CDR3 is TGTGCCAGCAGCCTCTTGGGAGGGAACAATGAGCAGTTCTTC. Residues: CASSLLGGNNEQFF. This chain joins TRBV7-2 and TRBJ2-1, with 7 bases matching TRBD2. CDR3 length: 14 residues. Trimming took 5 bases from V and 5 from J; bases not matched to a gene: 6. The germline V gene encodes CDR1 SGHTA and CDR2 FQGNSA.

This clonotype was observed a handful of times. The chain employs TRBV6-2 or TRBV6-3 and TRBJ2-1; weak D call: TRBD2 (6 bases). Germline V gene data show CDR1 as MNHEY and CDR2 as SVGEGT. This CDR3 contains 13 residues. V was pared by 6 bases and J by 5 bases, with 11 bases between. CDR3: CASSRRRDNEQFF. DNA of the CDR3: TGTGCCAGCAGCCGACGGAGGGACAATGAGCAGTTCTTC.

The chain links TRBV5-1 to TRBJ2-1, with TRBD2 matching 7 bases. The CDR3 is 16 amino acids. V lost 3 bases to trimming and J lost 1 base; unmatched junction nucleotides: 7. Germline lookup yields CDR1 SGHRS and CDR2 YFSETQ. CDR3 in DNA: TGCGCCAGCAGCTGGGATCCGGGACTATCCTACAATGAGCAGTTCTTC. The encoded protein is CASSWDPGLSYNEQFF.

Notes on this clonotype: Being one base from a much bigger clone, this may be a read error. The CDR3 nucleotides are TGTGCCAGCAGTTCGCGAGAGCGCGGCTACGAGCAGTACTTC. This codes for CASSSRERGYEQYF. V and J are TRBV12-3 or TRBV12-4 and TRBJ2-7; D remains unclear. There are 14 residues in the CDR3. V lost 4 bases, J lost 3 bases, and 13 bases lay in between.

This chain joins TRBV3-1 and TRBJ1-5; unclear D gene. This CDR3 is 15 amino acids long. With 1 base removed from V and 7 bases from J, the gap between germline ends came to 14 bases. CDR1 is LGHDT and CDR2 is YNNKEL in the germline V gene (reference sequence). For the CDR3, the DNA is TGTGCCAGCAGCCAAGGTTGGTCCTCGGGACAGCCCCAGCATTTT. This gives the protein CASSQGWSSGQPQHF.

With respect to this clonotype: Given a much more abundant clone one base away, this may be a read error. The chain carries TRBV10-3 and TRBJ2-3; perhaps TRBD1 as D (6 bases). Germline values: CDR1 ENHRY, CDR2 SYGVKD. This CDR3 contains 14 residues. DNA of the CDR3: TGTGCCATCAGTGTAGGACAGTTCACAGATACGCCGTATTTT. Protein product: CAISVGQFTDTPYF.

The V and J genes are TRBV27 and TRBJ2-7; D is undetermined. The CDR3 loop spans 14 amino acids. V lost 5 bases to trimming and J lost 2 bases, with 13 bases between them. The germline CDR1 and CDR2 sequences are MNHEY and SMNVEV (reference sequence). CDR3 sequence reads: CASSIYWRAYEQYF. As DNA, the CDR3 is TGTGCCAGCAGTATATACTGGAGAGCCTACGAGCAGTACTTC.

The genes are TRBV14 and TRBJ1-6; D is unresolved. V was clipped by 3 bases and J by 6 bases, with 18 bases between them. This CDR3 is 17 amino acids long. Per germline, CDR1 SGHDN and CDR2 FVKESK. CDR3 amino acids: CASSHERTSTRNSPLHF. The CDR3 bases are TGTGCCAGCAGCCATGAAAGAACGAGCACGCGTAATTCACCCCTCCACTTT. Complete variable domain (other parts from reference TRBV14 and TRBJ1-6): EAGVTQFPSHSVIEKGQTVTLRCDPISGHDNLYWYRRVMGKEIKFLLHFVKESKQDESGMPNNRFLAERTGGTYSTLKVQPAELEDSGVYFCASSHERTSTRNSPLHFGNGTRLTVT.

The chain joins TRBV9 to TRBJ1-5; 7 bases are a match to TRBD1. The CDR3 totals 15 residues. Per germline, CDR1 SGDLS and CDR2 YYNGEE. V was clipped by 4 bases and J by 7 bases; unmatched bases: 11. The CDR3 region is CASSPQGGSGQPQHF. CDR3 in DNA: TGTGCCAGCAGCCCTCAGGGGGGGTCGGGGCAGCCCCAGCATTTT.

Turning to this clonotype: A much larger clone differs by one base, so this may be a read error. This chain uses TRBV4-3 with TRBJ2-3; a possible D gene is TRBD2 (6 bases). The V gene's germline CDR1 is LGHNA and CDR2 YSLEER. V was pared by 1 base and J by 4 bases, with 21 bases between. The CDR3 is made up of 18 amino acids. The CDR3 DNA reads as TGCGCCAGCAGCCAAGTGGGTGCGGTAACGGGAGAGGCAGATACGCAGTATTTT. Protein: CASSQVGAVTGEADTQYF.

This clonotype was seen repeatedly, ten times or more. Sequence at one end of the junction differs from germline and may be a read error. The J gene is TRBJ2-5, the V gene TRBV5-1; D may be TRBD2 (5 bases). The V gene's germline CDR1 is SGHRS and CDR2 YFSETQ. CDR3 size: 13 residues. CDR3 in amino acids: CASSLEGRETQYF. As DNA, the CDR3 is TGTGCCAGCAGCTTAGAGGGCAGAGAGACCCAGTACTTC.

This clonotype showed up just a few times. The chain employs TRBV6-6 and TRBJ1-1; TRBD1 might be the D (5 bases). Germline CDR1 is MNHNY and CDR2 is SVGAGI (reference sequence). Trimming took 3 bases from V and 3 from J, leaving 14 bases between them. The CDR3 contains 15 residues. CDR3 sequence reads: CASSYARGVYTEAFF. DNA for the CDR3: TGTGCCAGCAGTTATGCTAGAGGGGTGTACACTGAAGCTTTCTTT.

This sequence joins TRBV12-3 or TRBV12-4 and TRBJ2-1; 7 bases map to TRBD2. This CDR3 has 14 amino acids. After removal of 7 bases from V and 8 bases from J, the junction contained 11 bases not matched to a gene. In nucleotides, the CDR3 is TGTGCCAGCACCCTGATGGGGGGGATCCATGAGCAGTTCTTC. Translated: CASTLMGGIHEQFF.

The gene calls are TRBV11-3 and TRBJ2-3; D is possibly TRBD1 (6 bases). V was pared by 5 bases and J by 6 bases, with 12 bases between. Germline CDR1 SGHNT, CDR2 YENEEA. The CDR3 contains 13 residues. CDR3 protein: CASSGQTGDTQYF. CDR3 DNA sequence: TGTGCCAGCAGCGGACAAACAGGGGATACGCAGTATTTT.

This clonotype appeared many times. This chain's CDR3 is CASSFLGAGANVLTF. CDR3 sequence (DNA): TGTGCCAGCAGCTTTTTGGGGGCTGGGGCCAACGTCCTGACTTTC. The chain is built from TRBV7-2 and TRBJ2-6; TRBD1 or TRBD2 may be the D gene (5 bases each). CDR1 is SGHTA, CDR2 FQGNSA, per germline. The CDR3 loop spans 15 amino acids. V was shortened by 3 bases and J by 2 bases, with 8 bases between the two germline ends.

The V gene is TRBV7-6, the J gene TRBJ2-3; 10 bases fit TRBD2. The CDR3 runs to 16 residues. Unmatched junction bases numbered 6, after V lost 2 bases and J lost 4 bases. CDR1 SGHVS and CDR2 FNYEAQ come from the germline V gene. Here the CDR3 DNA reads TGTGCCAGCAGCTTATTTGGAGCGGGAGGGCCAGATACGCAGTATTTT. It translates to CASSLFGAGGPDTQYF.

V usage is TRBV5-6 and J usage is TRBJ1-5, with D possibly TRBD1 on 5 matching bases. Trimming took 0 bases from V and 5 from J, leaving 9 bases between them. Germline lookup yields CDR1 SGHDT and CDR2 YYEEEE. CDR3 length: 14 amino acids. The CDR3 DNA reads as TGTGCCAGCAGCTTGGCGGCAGGGTATCAGCCCCAGCATTTT. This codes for CASSLAAGYQPQHF. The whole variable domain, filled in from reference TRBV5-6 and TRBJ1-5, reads DAGVTQSPTHLIKTRGQQVTLRCSPKSGHDTVSWYQQALGQGPQFIFQYYEEEERQRGNFPDRFSGHQFPNYSSELNVNALLLGDSALYLCASSLAAGYQPQHFGDGTRLSIL.